A single sample gave rise to the 6 T cell receptor beta chains below, sequenced in a study of cytomegalovirus exposure and HLA in healthy donors. PCR was performed using 60 Vbeta and 13 Jbeta primers. The data were produced by immunoSEQ multiplex PCR, yet TCRdb's version contains in-frame clones alone and is incomplete. The sample has around 94,000 clones, roughly 78% seen once; the top ten hold approximately 4.6%. The sequenced sample consisted of PBMCs. These receptors originate from a woman aged 40 to 50 in good health and CMV-seropositive.

The chain links TRBV5-1 to TRBJ2-1; 9 positions match TRBD2. From germline, CDR1 is SGHRS and CDR2 YFSETQ. The trim removed 0 bases at V and 7 bases at J, leaving 5 bases unmatched. The CDR3 runs 15 residues. The CDR3 loop is CASSLARLAGNEQFF. CDR3 DNA: TGCGCCAGCAGCTTGGCCCGGCTAGCGGGAAATGAGCAGTTCTTC. Full variable domain (rest looked up from reference TRBV5-1 and TRBJ2-1): KAGVTQTPRYLIKTRGQQVTLSCSPISGHRSVSWYQQTPGQGLQFLFEYFSETQRNKGNFPGRFSGRQFSNSRSEMNVSTLELGDSALYLCASSLARLAGNEQFFGPGTRLTVL.

As concerns this clone: The junction differs from germline at one of its ends, possibly a read error. The rearrangement joins TRBV7-7 to TRBJ2-5, with D maybe TRBD2 (6 bases). CDR3 length: 14 amino acids. CDR1 is SSHAT, CDR2 FNYEAQ, per germline (reference sequence). DNA of the CDR3: TGTGCTAGCAGCCCCAATGGGGGGCAAGAGACCCAGTACTTC. Amino acid sequence: CASSPNGGQETQYF.

The V and J genes are TRBV2 and TRBJ1-2; TRBD1 is a possible D gene (5 bases). The germline V gene has CDR1 SNHLY and CDR2 FYNNEI. The CDR3 runs 16 residues. Trimming took off 1 base at V and 4 bases at J, with 16 bases between the two ends. This chain's CDR3 is CASSEDALRGTYGYTF. The DNA for the CDR3 is TGTGCCAGCAGTGAAGACGCCCTTAGGGGCACCTATGGCTACACCTTC.

The chain combines TRBV5-6 with TRBJ2-5; 7 bases map to TRBD1. The CDR3 consists of 15 residues. Losses at the gene ends were 4 bases for V and 2 bases for J; bases not matched to a gene: 8. Germline CDR1 and CDR2: SGHDT and YYEEEE. CDR3 DNA: TGTGCCAGCAGCGGAATCGGGACAGAACAAGAGACCCAGTACTTC. Translated, it gives CASSGIGTEQETQYF.

V is TRBV7-6 and J is TRBJ2-2; D is unclear. The germline CDR1 and CDR2 sequences are SGHVS and FNYEAQ. This CDR3 is 15 amino acids long. V dropped 1 base and J dropped 4 bases, with 10 bases sitting between them. This CDR3 reads CASSLGPAGTGELFF. CDR3 nucleotides: TGTGCCAGCAGCTTAGGACCAGCAGGCACCGGGGAGCTGTTTTTT.

The rearrangement joins TRBV5-6 to TRBJ1-1; a weak D match, TRBD1 (6 bases). Germline V gene sequence: CDR1 SGHDT, CDR2 YYEEEE. Deletions cut 1 base from V and 1 base from J, with 14 bases between. CDR3 length: 16 amino acids. The CDR3 region is CASSLYPGATNTEAFF. CDR3 DNA: TGTGCCAGCAGCTTGTACCCAGGGGCGACGAACACTGAAGCTTTCTTT.